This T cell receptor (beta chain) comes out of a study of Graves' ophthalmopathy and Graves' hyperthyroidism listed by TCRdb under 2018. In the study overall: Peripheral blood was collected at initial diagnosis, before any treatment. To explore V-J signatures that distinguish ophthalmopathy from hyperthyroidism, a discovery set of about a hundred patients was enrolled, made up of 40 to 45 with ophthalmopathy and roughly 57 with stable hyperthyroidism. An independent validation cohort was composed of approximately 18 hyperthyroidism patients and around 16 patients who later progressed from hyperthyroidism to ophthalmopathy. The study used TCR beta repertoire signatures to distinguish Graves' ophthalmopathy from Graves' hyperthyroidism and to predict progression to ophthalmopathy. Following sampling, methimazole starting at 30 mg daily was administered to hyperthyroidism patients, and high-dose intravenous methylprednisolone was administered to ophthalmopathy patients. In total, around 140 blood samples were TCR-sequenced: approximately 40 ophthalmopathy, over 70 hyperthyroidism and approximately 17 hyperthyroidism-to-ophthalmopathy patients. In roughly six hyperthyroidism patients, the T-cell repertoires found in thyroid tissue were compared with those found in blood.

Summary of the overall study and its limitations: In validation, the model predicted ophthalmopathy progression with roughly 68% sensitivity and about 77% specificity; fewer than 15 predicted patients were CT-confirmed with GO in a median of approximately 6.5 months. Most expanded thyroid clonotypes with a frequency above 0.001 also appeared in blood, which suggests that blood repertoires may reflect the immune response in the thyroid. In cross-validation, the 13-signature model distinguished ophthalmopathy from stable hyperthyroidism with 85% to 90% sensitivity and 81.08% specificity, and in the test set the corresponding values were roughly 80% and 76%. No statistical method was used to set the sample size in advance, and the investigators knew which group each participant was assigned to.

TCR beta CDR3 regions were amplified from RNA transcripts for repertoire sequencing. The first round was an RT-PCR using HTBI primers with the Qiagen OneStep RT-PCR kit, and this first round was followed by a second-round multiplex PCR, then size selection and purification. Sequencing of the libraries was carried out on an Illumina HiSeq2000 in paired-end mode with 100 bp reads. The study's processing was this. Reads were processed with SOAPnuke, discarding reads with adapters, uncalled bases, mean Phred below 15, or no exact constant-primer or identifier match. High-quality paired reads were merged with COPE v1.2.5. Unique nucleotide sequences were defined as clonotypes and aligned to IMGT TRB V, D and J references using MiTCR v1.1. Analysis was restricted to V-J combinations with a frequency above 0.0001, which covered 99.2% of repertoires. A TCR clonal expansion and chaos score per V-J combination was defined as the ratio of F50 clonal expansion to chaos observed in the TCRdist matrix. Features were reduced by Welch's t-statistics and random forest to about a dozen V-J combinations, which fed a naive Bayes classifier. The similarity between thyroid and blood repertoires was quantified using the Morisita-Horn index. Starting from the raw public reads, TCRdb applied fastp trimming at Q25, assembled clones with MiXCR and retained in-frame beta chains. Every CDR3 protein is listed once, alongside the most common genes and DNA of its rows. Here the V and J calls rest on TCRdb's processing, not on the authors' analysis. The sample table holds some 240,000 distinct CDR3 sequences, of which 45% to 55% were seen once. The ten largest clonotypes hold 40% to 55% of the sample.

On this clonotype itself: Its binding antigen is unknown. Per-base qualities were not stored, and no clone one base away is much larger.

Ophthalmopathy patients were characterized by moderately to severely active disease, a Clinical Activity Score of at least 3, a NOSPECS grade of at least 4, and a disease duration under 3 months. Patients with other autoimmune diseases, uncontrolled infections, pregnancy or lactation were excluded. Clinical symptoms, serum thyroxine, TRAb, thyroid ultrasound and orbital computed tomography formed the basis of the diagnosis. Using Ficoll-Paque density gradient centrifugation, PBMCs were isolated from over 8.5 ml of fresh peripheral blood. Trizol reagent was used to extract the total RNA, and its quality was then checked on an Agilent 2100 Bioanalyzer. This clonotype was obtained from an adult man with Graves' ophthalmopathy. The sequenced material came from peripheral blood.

The CDR3 protein sequence reads: CASSYTSGRAGANVLTF. The DNA sequence follows: TGTGCCAGCAGTTACACTAGCGGGAGGGCCGGGGCCAACGTCCTGACTTTC. Recombination connected TRBV7-2 to TRBJ2-6, with 13 bases in between that match TRBD2. V ends up 6 bases short and J 4 bases short, with an unmatched junction base count of 6. CDR1 SGHTA and CDR2 FQGNSA are derived from the germline V gene. The CDR3 runs 17 amino acids, cysteine and phenylalanine included. Only the CDR3 portion is preserved as DNA: 51 bases, with reading frame beginning at the first base.